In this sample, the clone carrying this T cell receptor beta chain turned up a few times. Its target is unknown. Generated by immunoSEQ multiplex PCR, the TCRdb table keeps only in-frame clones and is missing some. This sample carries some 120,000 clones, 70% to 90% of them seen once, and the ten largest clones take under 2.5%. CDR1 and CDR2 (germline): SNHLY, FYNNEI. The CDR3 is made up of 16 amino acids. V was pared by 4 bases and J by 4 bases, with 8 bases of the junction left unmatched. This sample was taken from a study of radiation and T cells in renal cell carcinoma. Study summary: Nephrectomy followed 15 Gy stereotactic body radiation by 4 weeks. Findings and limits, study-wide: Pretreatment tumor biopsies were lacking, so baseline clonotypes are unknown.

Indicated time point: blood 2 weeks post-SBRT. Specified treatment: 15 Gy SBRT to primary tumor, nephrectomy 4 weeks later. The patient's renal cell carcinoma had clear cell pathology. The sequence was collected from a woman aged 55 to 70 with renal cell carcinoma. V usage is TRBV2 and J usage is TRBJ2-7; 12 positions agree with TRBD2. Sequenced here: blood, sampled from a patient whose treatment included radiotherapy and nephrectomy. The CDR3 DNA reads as TGTGCCAGCAGTGTTGTGACTAGCGGGAGAGGGTACGAGCAGTACTTC. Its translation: CASSVVTSGRGYEQYF.